The 13 T cell receptor beta chains presented below share a single source sample, sequenced in a study of shared clonotypes between healthy human individuals. Profiled with immunoSEQ multiplex PCR; TCRdb holds only in-frame clones, not every one. The sample records approximately 1,500,000 clones, approximately 98% being singletons. The sequenced sample was naive CD4+ T cells sorted from blood. Subset reported: CD45RA+ positively selected. The receptors were gathered from a man aged 30 to 39 in good health.

The chain employs TRBV18 and TRBJ2-1, with a weak D call TRBD2 (6 bases). Trimming stripped 0 bases from V and 0 bases from J, with 9 bases between. There are 16 residues in the CDR3. The V gene's germline CDR1 is KGHSH and CDR2 LQKENI. For the CDR3, the DNA is TGTGCCAGCTCACCACCCGACGGGAGCTCCTACAATGAGCAGTTCTTC. Translating gives CASSPPDGSSYNEQFF. Complete variable domain (other parts from reference TRBV18 and TRBJ2-1): NAGVMQNPRHLVRRRGQEARLRCSPMKGHSHVYWYRQLPEEGLKFMVYLQKENIIDESGMPKERFSAEFPKEGPSILRIQQVVRGDSAAYFCASSPPDGSSYNEQFFGPGTRLTVL.

This chain joins TRBV9 and TRBJ2-7, with unresolved D. Germline lookup yields CDR1 SGDLS and CDR2 YYNGEE. CDR3 length equals 13 residues. Trimming removed 4 bases from V and 1 base from J, with 9 bases in between. The CDR3 spells CASSRVGSYEQYF. CDR3 nucleotides: TGTGCCAGCAGCCGGGTTGGTTCCTACGAGCAGTACTTC.

The chain couples TRBV10-3 to TRBJ2-2, with a weak D call TRBD1 (5 bases). This CDR3 comprises 16 residues. Trimming pared 2 bases from V and 4 bases from J, leaving 14 bases between. The V gene's germline CDR1 is ENHRY and CDR2 SYGVKD. The CDR3 sequence: CAISEQGAGSTGELFF. The CDR3 DNA reads as TGTGCCATCAGTGAGCAAGGGGCAGGGTCCACCGGGGAGCTGTTTTTT.

The chain combines TRBV10-2 with TRBJ2-1; tentatively, D is TRBD2 (6 bases). Germline loops: CDR1 WSHSY, CDR2 SAAADI. This CDR3 comprises 13 residues. CDR3 region: CACGILSYNEQFF. DNA of the CDR3: TGCGCATGCGGGATTTTATCCTACAATGAGCAGTTCTTC.

The CDR3 region has the DNA TGTGCCACCAGCAGGGGACAGCTTAATGAAAAACTGTTTTTT. The encoded protein is CATSRGQLNEKLFF. V and J are TRBV15 and TRBJ1-4, with 7 bases matching TRBD1. J gave up 4 bases and V 3 bases, and 2 bases lay outside the gene matches. Germline V gene lookup returns CDR1 LNHNV and CDR2 YYDKDF (reference sequence). The CDR3 sequence is 14 residues long.

CDR3 DNA: TGCGCCAGCAGCTTGGCCCTACCACGTGCCCAAGAGACCCAGTACTTC. Its translation is CASSLALPRAQETQYF. This chain uses TRBV5-1 with TRBJ2-5; no firm D call. The CDR3 loop spans 16 amino acids. V was shortened by 0 bases and J by 1 base, with 13 bases between the two germline ends. From germline, CDR1 is SGHRS and CDR2 YFSETQ.

This chain connects TRBV5-1 to TRBJ1-2, with a weak D call TRBD1 (6 bases). In germline, CDR1 is SGHRS, CDR2 YFSETQ. This CDR3 contains 16 residues. V gave up 2 bases and J gave up 4 bases, with 18 bases separating them. The CDR3 region has the DNA TGCGCCAGCAGCTTCCCCCGGGACAAAGGGGGCTATGGCTACACCTTC. Translation: CASSFPRDKGGYGYTF.

This chain uses TRBV2 with TRBJ1-2; no clear D. CDR3 length equals 13 residues. From germline, CDR1 is SNHLY and CDR2 FYNNEI. V gave up 9 bases and J gave up 0 bases, with 11 bases separating them. CDR3 in amino acids: CARGSTSNYGYTF. In DNA, the CDR3 is TGTGCCAGGGGAAGCACTTCTAACTATGGCTACACCTTC. Variable domain in full (rest from reference TRBV2 and TRBJ1-2): EPEVTQTPSHQVTQMGQEVILRCVPISNHLYFYWYRQILGQKVEFLVSFYNNEISEKSEIFDDQFSVERPDGSNFTLKIRSTKLEDSAMYFCARGSTSNYGYTFGSGTRLTVV.

V gene TRBV9 combines with J gene TRBJ1-4; 7 nucleotides line up with TRBD1. Germline trimming cut 3 bases from V and 8 bases from J; bases unmatched to any gene: 4. This CDR3 is 13 amino acids long. Germline CDR1 is SGDLS and CDR2 is YYNGEE. The CDR3 DNA follows: TGTGCCAGCAGCGCCGGGACAGTCGAAAAACTGTTTTTT. Its translation: CASSAGTVEKLFF.

The chain couples TRBV9 to TRBJ2-1, with a tentative D call TRBD2 (5 bases). Germline V gives CDR1 SGDLS, CDR2 YYNGEE. Trimming removed 3 bases from V and 2 bases from J, with 21 bases in between. The length of the CDR3 is 18 residues. The CDR3 DNA follows: TGTGCCAGCAGCGCCGAAGGAATCCCCAAGCGGCCCTACAATGAGCAGTTCTTC. Protein: CASSAEGIPKRPYNEQFF.

Regarding this clone: In the same sample, other DNA sequences code for this CDR3. The chain recombines TRBV7-8 with TRBJ2-7; D call uncertain. The CDR3 spans 11 residues. Germline CDR1 is SGHVS and CDR2 is FQNEAQ. Deletions cut 5 bases from V and 7 bases from J, with 9 bases between. The CDR3 here is CASSTLGEQYF. The CDR3 nucleotides read TGTGCCAGCAGCACGTTGGGAGAGCAGTACTTC.

The chain carries TRBV27 and TRBJ1-2; D might be TRBD1 (5 bases). The germline V gene has CDR1 MNHEY and CDR2 SMNVEV (reference sequence). V dropped 8 bases and J dropped 4 bases, with 14 bases sitting between them. This CDR3 region has 13 residues. In nucleotides, the CDR3 is TGTGCCAGCGGACATCGAGGGCTCTATGGCTACACCTTC. It specifies CASGHRGLYGYTF.

The chain is built from TRBV11-2 and TRBJ2-7; no reliable D call. The CDR3 contains 12 residues. Deletions cut 5 bases from V and 3 bases from J, with 8 bases between. Germline V gene lookup returns CDR1 SGHAT and CDR2 FQNNGV. This CDR3 reads CASSPPNYEQYF. The CDR3 nucleotides are TGTGCCAGCAGCCCACCCAACTACGAGCAGTACTTC.